The clone carrying this T cell receptor beta chain was counted a few times. What it recognizes is unknown. These data come from a study of blood T cells in healthy people across ages. V lost 5 bases to trimming and J lost 4 bases; unmatched junction nucleotides: 7. Germline assignment: CDR1 DFQATT and CDR2 SNEGSKA (reference sequence). The CDR3 is made up of 15 amino acids. Then a second PCR, running roughly 7 to 11 cycles, was carried out with a sample-barcoded 5' primer and a J-beta primer mix. TCRdb re-derived calls from the 5' RACE reads in MiXCR, one entry per CDR3 protein. The table shows about 780,000 distinct CDR3 sequences, with more than 35% occurring only once. Study results and limitations: Shifts in expanded clonotypes may have been confounded by donor CMV status, which was unknown.

Each of the donors had ten milliliters of peripheral blood drawn into EDTA-treated Vacutainer tubes. Material: blood. The TCR was taken from a man at least 80 years old in good health. V usage is TRBV20-1 and J usage is TRBJ2-4; 11 bases fit TRBD2. CDR3 DNA sequence: TGCAGTGCTGATCCGGGACTAGCGGAGAAAAACATTCAGTACTTC. It encodes CSADPGLAEKNIQYF.